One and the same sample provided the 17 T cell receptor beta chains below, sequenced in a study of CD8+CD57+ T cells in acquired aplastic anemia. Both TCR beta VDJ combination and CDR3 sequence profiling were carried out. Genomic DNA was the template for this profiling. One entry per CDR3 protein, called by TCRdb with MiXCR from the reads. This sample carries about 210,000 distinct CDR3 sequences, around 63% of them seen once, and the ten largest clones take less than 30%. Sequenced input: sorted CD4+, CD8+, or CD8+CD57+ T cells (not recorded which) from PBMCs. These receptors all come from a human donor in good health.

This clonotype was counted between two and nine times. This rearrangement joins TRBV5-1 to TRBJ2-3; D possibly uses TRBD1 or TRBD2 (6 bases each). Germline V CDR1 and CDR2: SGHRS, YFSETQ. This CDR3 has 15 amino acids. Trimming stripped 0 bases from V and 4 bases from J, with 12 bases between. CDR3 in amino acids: CASSLVRGDADTQYF. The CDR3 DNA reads TGCGCCAGCAGCTTGGTGAGGGGGGATGCAGATACGCAGTATTTT.

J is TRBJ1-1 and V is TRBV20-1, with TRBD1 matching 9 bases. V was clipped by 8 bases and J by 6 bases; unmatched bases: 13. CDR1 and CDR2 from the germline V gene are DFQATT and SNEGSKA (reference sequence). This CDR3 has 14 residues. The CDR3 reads CSTLRDRESPEAFF. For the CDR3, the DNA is TGCAGTACTCTCCGGGACAGGGAATCCCCTGAAGCTTTCTTT.

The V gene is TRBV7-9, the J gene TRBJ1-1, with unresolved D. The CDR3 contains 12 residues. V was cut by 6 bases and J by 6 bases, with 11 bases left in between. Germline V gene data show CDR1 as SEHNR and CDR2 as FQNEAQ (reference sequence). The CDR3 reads CASRRLDAEAFF. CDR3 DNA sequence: TGTGCCAGCAGACGGTTGGACGCTGAAGCTTTCTTT.

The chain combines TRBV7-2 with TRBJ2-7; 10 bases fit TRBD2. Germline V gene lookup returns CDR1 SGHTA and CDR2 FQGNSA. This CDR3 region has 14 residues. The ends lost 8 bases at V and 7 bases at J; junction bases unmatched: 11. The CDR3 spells CASRVSGGSGEQYF. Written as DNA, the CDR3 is TGTGCCAGCCGGGTTAGCGGGGGGTCTGGGGAGCAGTACTTC.

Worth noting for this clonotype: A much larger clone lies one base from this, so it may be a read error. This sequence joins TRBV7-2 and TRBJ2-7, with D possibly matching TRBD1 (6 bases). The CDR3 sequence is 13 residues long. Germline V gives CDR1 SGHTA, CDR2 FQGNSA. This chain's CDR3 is CASGNRDTYGQYF. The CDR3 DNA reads TGTGCCAGCGGAAACAGGGACACCTACGGGCAGTACTTC.

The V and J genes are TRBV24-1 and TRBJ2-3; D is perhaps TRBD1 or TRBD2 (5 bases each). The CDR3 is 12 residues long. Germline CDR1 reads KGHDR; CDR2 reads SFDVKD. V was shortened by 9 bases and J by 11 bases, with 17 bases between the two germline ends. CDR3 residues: CATSMGPQGQYF. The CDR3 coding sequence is TGTGCCACCTCAATGGGACCTCAGGGGCAGTATTTT.

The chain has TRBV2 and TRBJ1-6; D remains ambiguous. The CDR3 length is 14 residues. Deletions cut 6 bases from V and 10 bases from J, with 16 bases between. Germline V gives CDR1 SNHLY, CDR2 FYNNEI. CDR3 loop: CASSLREGDSPLHF. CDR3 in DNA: TGTGCCAGCAGCCTAAGGGAGGGTGACTCACCCCTCCACTTT.

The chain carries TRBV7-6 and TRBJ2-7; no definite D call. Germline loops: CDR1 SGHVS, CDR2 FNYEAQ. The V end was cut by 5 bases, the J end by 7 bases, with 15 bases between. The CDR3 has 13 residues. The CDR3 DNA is TGTGCCAGCAGCCCCGGGTTCCCCGTGGAGCAGTACTTC. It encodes CASSPGFPVEQYF. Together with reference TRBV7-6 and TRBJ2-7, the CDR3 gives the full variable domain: GAGVSQSPRYKVTKRGQDVALRCDPISGHVSLYWYRQALGQGPEFLTYFNYEAQQDKSGLPNDRFSAERPEGSISTLTIQRTEQRDSAMYRCASSPGFPVEQYFGPGTRLTVT.

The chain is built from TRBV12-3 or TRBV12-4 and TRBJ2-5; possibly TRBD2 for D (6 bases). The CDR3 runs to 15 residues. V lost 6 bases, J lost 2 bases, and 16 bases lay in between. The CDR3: CASSVQYGGQETQYF. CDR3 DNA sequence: TGTGCCAGCAGCGTACAATACGGGGGTCAAGAGACCCAGTACTTC.

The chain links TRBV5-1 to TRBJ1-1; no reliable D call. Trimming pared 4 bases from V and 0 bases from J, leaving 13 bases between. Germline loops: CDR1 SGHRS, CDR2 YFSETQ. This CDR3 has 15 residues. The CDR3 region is CASSGRGLVNTEAFF. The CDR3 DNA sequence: TGCGCCAGCAGCGGCCGTGGTTTGGTGAACACTGAAGCTTTCTTT.

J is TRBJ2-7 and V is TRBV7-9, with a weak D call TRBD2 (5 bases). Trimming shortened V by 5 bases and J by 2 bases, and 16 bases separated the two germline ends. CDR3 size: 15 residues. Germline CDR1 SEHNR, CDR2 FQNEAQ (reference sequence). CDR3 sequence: CASSGSGGQPYEQYF. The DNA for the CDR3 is TGTGCCAGCAGCGGTTCGGGCGGGCAGCCCTACGAGCAGTACTTC.

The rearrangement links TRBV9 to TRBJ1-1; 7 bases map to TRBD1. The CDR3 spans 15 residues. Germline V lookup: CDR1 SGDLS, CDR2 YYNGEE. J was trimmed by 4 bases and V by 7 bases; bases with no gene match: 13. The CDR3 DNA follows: TGTGCCAGCGGCGATTGGACAGGTCCCCCCACTGAAGCTTTCTTT. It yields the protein CASGDWTGPPTEAFF.

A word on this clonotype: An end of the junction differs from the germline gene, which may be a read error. For the CDR3, the DNA is TGTGCCAGCAGAGTTGGGCCCGGACCTAACCATGGCTACACCTTC. Its translation is CASRVGPGPNHGYTF. The V gene is TRBV6-6, the J gene TRBJ1-2, with D hard to call. Germline V CDR1 and CDR2: MNHNY, SVGAGI (reference sequence). The CDR3 covers 15 residues.

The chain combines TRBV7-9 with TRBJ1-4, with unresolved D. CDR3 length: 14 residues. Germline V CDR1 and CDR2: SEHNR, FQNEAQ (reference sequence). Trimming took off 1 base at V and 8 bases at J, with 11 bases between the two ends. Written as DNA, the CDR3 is TGTGCCAGCAGCTTAGTGGCAGGCAGGGAAAAACTGTTTTTT. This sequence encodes CASSLVAGREKLFF.

Here the CDR3 DNA reads TGTGCCAGTAGAACAGCCGTGAACACTGAAGCTTTCTTT. This codes for CASRTAVNTEAFF. The genes are TRBV19 and TRBJ1-1; unclear D gene. The CDR3 is made up of 13 amino acids. CDR1 and CDR2 (germline): LNHDA, SQIVND (reference sequence). Trimming removed 6 bases from V and 0 bases from J, with 8 bases in between.

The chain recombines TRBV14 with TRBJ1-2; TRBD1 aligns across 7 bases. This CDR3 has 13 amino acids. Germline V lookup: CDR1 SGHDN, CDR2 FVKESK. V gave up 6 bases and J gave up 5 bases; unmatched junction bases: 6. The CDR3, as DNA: TGTGCCAGCAGGCAACAGGGACAGTATGGCTACACCTTC. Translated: CASRQQGQYGYTF.

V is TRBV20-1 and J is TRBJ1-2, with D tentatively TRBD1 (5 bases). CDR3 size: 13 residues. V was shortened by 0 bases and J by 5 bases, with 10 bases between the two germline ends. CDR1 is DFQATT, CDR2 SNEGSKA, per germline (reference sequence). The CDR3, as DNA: TGCAGTGCTAGAGATACAGGAGAGTATGGCTACACCTTC. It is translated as CSARDTGEYGYTF.